The present TCR beta chain was sequenced within a study of blood T cell repertoires in COVID-19. The wider study: The origin of the acute and convalescent COVID-19 samples was the United States, Italy and Spain. T cells, B-cell-depleted T cells, or PBMCs provided the cDNA or gDNA that served as material.

The data were produced by immunoSEQ multiplex PCR, yet TCRdb's version contains in-frame clones alone and is incomplete. Of fewer than 350,000 clones in the sample, about 87% were seen once. Germline V lookup: CDR1 MDHEN, CDR2 SYDVKM. Trimming shortened V by 1 base and J by 5 bases, and 14 bases separated the two germline ends. CDR3 size: 15 residues. The count of this clone is one. The origin of this receptor is a woman aged 45-60 years who had recovered from COVID-19. The sample consisted of peripheral blood. This rearrangement joins TRBV28 to TRBJ2-5; possibly TRBD2 for D (7 bases). CDR3 bases: TGTGCCAGCAGTTTATCGGGGCGGGGGCCGGAGACCCAGTACTTC. This sequence encodes CASSLSGRGPETQYF.